Each of the 16 T cell receptor beta chains below was sequenced from the same sample in a study of cytomegalovirus exposure and HLA in healthy donors. Primers for the PCR totalled 60 Vbeta and 13 Jbeta. Assay used: immunoSEQ multiplex PCR; TCRdb lists only in-frame clones, some missing. The sample records around 140,000 clones, roughly three quarters being singletons. Specimen: PBMCs. These receptors were collected from a female donor in good health and CMV-seronegative.

This clone was picked up one time. The rearrangement links TRBV5-8 to TRBJ2-1, with 10 nucleotides matching TRBD2. Germline CDR1 SGHTS, CDR2 YDEGEE. The CDR3 consists of 17 residues. Losses at the gene ends were 4 bases for V and 0 bases for J; bases not matched to a gene: 7. Here the CDR3 DNA reads TGTGCCAGCAGCGTCGGGTCTAGCGGGAGCTCCTACAATGAGCAGTTCTTC. Translating gives CASSVGSSGSSYNEQFF.

This chain connects TRBV5-1 to TRBJ2-1, with TRBD2 as a possible D gene (5 bases). Germline V lookup: CDR1 SGHRS, CDR2 YFSETQ. The CDR3 covers 16 residues. V gave up 2 bases and J gave up 2 bases, with 14 bases separating them. The CDR3 is CASSFDAGLAYNEQFF. The CDR3 bases are TGCGCCAGCAGCTTTGACGCGGGTTTGGCCTACAATGAGCAGTTCTTC.

The CDR3 DNA reads as TGTGCCAGCAGTTCAGACGGGACAGGGACTCTCACAGATACGCAGTATTTT. It encodes CASSSDGTGTLTDTQYF. The rearrangement links TRBV28 to TRBJ2-3; 9 bases map to TRBD1. CDR1 MDHEN and CDR2 SYDVKM come from the germline V gene. The V segment lost 4 bases and the J segment 2 bases; nucleotides outside the gene matches: 10. The CDR3 contains 17 residues.

The V call is TRBV28, the J call TRBJ2-1, with D uncertain. Germline CDR1 MDHEN, CDR2 SYDVKM. V lost 2 bases and J 8 bases, leaving 10 bases between the germline ends. The CDR3 sequence is 13 residues long. The CDR3 coding sequence is TGTGCCAGCAGTTTAAACTCTTATTATGAGCAGTTCTTC. Translation gives CASSLNSYYEQFF.

V and J are TRBV7-9 and TRBJ2-7; 7 bases match TRBD1. The J segment lost 4 bases and the V segment lost 5 bases, leaving 8 bases of the junction unmatched. This CDR3 comprises 14 residues. The germline gives CDR1 SEHNR, CDR2 FQNEAQ (reference sequence). The CDR3 nucleotides are TGTGCCAGCAGCCCGCGTGGCAGGGGGTACGAGCAGTACTTC. This gives the protein CASSPRGRGYEQYF. Using reference TRBV7-9 and TRBJ2-7 for the parts outside the CDR3, the full variable domain is DTGVSQNPRHKITKRGQNVTFRCDPISEHNRLYWYRQTLGQGPEFLTYFQNEAQLEKSRLLSDRFSAERPKGSFSTLEIQRTEQGDSAMYLCASSPRGRGYEQYFGPGTRLTVT.

The rearrangement links TRBV4-2 to TRBJ2-3, with 14 bases that match TRBD2. This CDR3 has 18 residues. With 0 bases clipped from V and 4 bases from J, the junction kept 6 bases outside the gene matches. Germline CDR1 and CDR2: LGHNA and YNFKEQ. CDR3 coding DNA: TGTGCCAGCAGCCAAGAGCGACTAGCGGGGGGGTCCCCAGATACGCAGTATTTT. Its translation is CASSQERLAGGSPDTQYF.

This clone was observed once. J is TRBJ1-2 and V is TRBV30, with D tentatively TRBD1 (6 bases). The CDR3 length is 13 residues. Trimming cost V 6 bases and J 5 bases, with 16 bases left between them. In germline, CDR1 is GTSNPN, CDR2 SVGIG (reference sequence). The DNA of the CDR3 is TGTGCCTGCCCGCAGGGGAGGGCTTATGGCTACACCTTC. This translates into CACPQGRAYGYTF.

This clone occurred once. CDR3 sequence reads: CASSETVGEQFF. The CDR3 DNA is TGTGCCAGCAGTGAAACAGTCGGTGAGCAGTTCTTC. The chain combines TRBV25-1 with TRBJ2-1; D is uncertain. The germline V gene has CDR1 MGHDK and CDR2 SYGVNS. V dropped 2 bases and J dropped 9 bases, with 8 bases sitting between them. CDR3 size: 12 residues.

The rearrangement joins TRBV4-2 to TRBJ1-4; 8 bases are shared with TRBD1. The CDR3 loop spans 15 amino acids. Germline CDR1 and CDR2: LGHNA and YNFKEQ. The ends lost 2 bases at V and 7 bases at J; junction bases unmatched: 6. Here the CDR3 reads CASSQSGGVGEKLFF. CDR3 in DNA: TGTGCCAGCAGCCAATCAGGGGGCGTCGGTGAAAAACTGTTTTTT.

The V gene is TRBV4-2, the J gene TRBJ1-2, with D possibly matching TRBD1 (6 bases). This CDR3 contains 13 residues. V lost 3 bases to trimming and J lost 6 bases, with 11 bases between them. Germline CDR1 reads LGHNA; CDR2 reads YNFKEQ. The CDR3 reads CASSHDRRNGYTF. CDR3 DNA: TGTGCCAGCAGCCACGACAGGCGGAATGGCTACACCTTC.

A note on this clone: The identical CDR3 is also encoded by other nucleotide sequences in the sample. V gene TRBV7-9 combines with J gene TRBJ1-6; D is undetermined. Germline V gene sequence: CDR1 SEHNR, CDR2 FQNEAQ (reference sequence). CDR3 size: 16 residues. V gave up 7 bases and J gave up 0 bases, with 13 bases separating them. CDR3 region: CASTPLNSSYNSPLHF. CDR3 DNA: TGTGCCAGCACTCCCCTGAACTCCTCCTATAATTCACCCCTCCACTTT.

J is TRBJ1-1 and V is TRBV20-1, with TRBD1 as a possible D gene (5 bases). V was pared by 5 bases and J by 4 bases, with 8 bases between. The CDR3 contains 11 residues. CDR1 is DFQATT and CDR2 is SNEGSKA in the germline V gene (reference sequence). CDR3 region: CSAFRVTEAFF. The CDR3 nucleotides read TGCAGTGCTTTCAGGGTCACTGAAGCTTTCTTT.

This clone showed up just a few times. J is TRBJ1-1 and V is TRBV28; 7 bases map to TRBD1. The CDR3 loop spans 15 amino acids. The junction had 12 bases not matched to a gene; V was cut back by 10 bases and J by 1 base. Germline CDR1 MDHEN, CDR2 SYDVKM. The chain's CDR3 is CATVSPGTANTEAFF. The CDR3 nucleotides read TGTGCCACAGTTTCCCCGGGGACAGCGAACACTGAAGCTTTCTTT.

The J gene is TRBJ1-1, the V gene TRBV18; D might be TRBD1 (5 bases). The germline V and J ends were trimmed by 5 bases and 0 bases, with 7 bases remaining between them. Germline loops: CDR1 KGHSH, CDR2 LQKENI. The CDR3 sequence is 13 residues long. The CDR3 DNA follows: TGTGCCAGCTCAGACAGCCTGAACACTGAAGCTTTCTTT. Translated: CASSDSLNTEAFF.

The J gene is TRBJ2-2, the V gene TRBV19; D unclear. Germline lookup yields CDR1 LNHDA and CDR2 SQIVND (reference sequence). V lost 6 bases and J 0 bases, leaving 8 bases between the germline ends. This CDR3 contains 14 residues. The CDR3 DNA reads TGTGCCAGTAGAGTCACTCCGAACACCGGGGAGCTGTTTTTT. Residues: CASRVTPNTGELFF.

The rearrangement links TRBV5-1 to TRBJ2-7; 7 nucleotides line up with TRBD1. The germline V gene encodes CDR1 SGHRS and CDR2 YFSETQ. The CDR3 loop spans 16 amino acids. V trimming: 4 bases; J trimming: 1 base; junction bases outside the gene matches: 11. The CDR3 DNA reads as TGCGCCAGCAGCGGTGGACCGGGACAGCCATCCTACGAGCAGTACTTC. It codes for CASSGGPGQPSYEQYF.